These 27 T cell receptor beta chains were all obtained from the same sample, sequenced in a study of T cells after yellow fever vaccination. TCRdb recomputed calls from the 5' RACE reads with MiXCR, one row per CDR3 protein. The repertoire holds 60,000 to 95,000 distinct CDR3 sequences, about 7.7% seen once, with approximately 31% in the top ten. Sequenced material: CD8+ T cells sorted from PBMCs, taken 9 to 11 days after the first yellow fever vaccination. Every receptor here comes from a man younger than 35 who received the YFV17D yellow fever vaccine.

In its sample, this clonotype is medium-sized. The V gene is TRBV6-2 or TRBV6-3, the J gene TRBJ2-1, with a possible D match to TRBD1 (6 bases). The CDR3 spans 16 residues. V was shortened by 1 base and J by 4 bases, with 14 bases between the two germline ends. Germline CDR1 MNHEY, CDR2 SVGEGT. The CDR3 loop reads CASSYWSGTKYNEQFF. In DNA, the CDR3 is TGTGCCAGCAGTTACTGGTCTGGGACAAAGTACAATGAGCAGTTCTTC.

In its sample, this clonotype was seen many times. The genes are TRBV20-1 and TRBJ2-7; TRBD2 matches 10 bases. This CDR3 region has 16 residues. Germline V gene sequence: CDR1 DFQATT, CDR2 SNEGSKA (reference sequence). Trimming at V came to 6 bases and at J to 2 bases, leaving 13 bases not matched to a gene. The CDR3 DNA reads TGCAGTGCCCCGCCGCTAGCGGGGGCCCACACCTACGAGCAGTACTTC. Translated, it gives CSAPPLAGAHTYEQYF.

There are many counts of this clonotype. The rearrangement uses TRBV6-4 and TRBJ2-2, with D possibly being TRBD1 (7 bases). CDR1 and CDR2 from the germline V gene are MRHNA and SNTAGT. The CDR3 spans 14 residues. The ends were cut back, 5 bases at V and 3 bases at J, with 10 bases in the middle. The CDR3 DNA reads TGTGCCAGCAGTCAGGGGGGATACACCGGGGAGCTGTTTTTT. This sequence encodes CASSQGGYTGELFF.

The chain has TRBV30 and TRBJ1-2; D ambiguous. Germline V gene data show CDR1 as GTSNPN and CDR2 as SVGIG (reference sequence). The CDR3 has 11 amino acids. Trimming left V 5 bases short and J 5 bases short, with 9 bases between. The CDR3 region is CAWGESYGYTF. The CDR3, as DNA: TGTGCCTGGGGGGAGAGTTATGGCTACACCTTC.

This clonotype was seen at least ten times. V is TRBV29-1 and J is TRBJ1-1; D unclear. CDR3 size: 12 residues. CDR1 and CDR2 from the germline V gene are SQVTM and ANQGSEA. The V gene lost 3 bases and the J gene lost 4 bases, with 9 bases spanning the gap. The CDR3 is CSVDYGSTEAFF. The CDR3 DNA reads as TGCAGCGTTGACTACGGGAGCACTGAAGCTTTCTTT.

This clonotype was counted many times. The rearrangement joins TRBV4-1 to TRBJ2-2; 7 nucleotides match TRBD2. CDR1 is MGHRA and CDR2 is YSYEKL in the germline V gene. V was clipped by 4 bases and J by 6 bases; unmatched bases: 11. This CDR3 comprises 16 residues. Written as DNA, the CDR3 is TGCGCCAGCAGCCCGAGACTAGCCCGGAGGTCCGGGGAGCTGTTTTTT. Amino acid sequence: CASSPRLARRSGELFF.

This clonotype appeared a few times. V usage is TRBV4-2 and J usage is TRBJ2-2; 7 nucleotides match TRBD1. Unmatched junction bases numbered 9, after V lost 1 base and J lost 4 bases. Germline CDR1 LGHNA, CDR2 YNFKEQ. This CDR3 is built from 17 residues. The CDR3 coding sequence is TGTGCCAGCAGCCAAGGTTTGACAGGGTCGGGCACCGGGGAGCTGTTTTTT. Translated: CASSQGLTGSGTGELFF.

This clonotype has a count of ten or more. The gene calls are TRBV29-1 and TRBJ2-3; 9 nucleotides match TRBD1. Germline values: CDR1 SQVTM, CDR2 ANQGSEA. The CDR3 length is 13 residues. Unmatched junction bases numbered 2, after V lost 5 bases and J lost 2 bases. In DNA form, the CDR3 reads TGCAGCGTTCGGGACAGGGACACAGATACGCAGTATTTT. It yields the protein CSVRDRDTDTQYF.

This clonotype was recorded many times. This chain links TRBV4-3 with TRBJ1-6, with 8 bases that match TRBD1. CDR1 is LGHNA and CDR2 is YSLEER in the germline V gene. The CDR3 runs to 17 residues. V lost 2 bases to trimming and J lost 0 bases; unmatched junction nucleotides: 3. The CDR3 is CASSQRTGGSYNSPLHF. The CDR3 DNA reads as TGCGCCAGCAGCCAACGTACAGGGGGCTCCTATAATTCACCCCTCCACTTT.

In its sample, this clonotype was seen many times. The J gene is TRBJ2-1, the V gene TRBV6-5; 7 bases match TRBD1. Per germline, CDR1 MNHEY and CDR2 SVGAGI. This CDR3 region has 13 residues. V lost 6 bases, J lost 9 bases, and 8 bases stayed unmatched. CDR3 loop: CASSRQGWSEQFF. DNA of the CDR3: TGTGCCAGCAGCAGACAGGGATGGAGTGAGCAGTTCTTC.

This clonotype was observed at least ten times. This chain joins TRBV11-2 and TRBJ2-7, with D tentatively TRBD2 (6 bases). The germline CDR1 and CDR2 sequences are SGHAT and FQNNGV. The length of the CDR3 is 17 residues. V was cut by 3 bases and J by 1 base, with 19 bases left in between. CDR3 DNA sequence: TGTGCCAGCAGCTTTGATGGGCTAGCGAGTTTATCCTACGAGCAGTACTTC. Encoded protein: CASSFDGLASLSYEQYF.

In this sample, this clonotype turned up a few times. The chain is built from TRBV29-1 and TRBJ2-1, with a tentative D call TRBD2 (6 bases). Trimming shortened V by 3 bases and J by 3 bases, and 15 bases separated the two germline ends. Germline CDR1 is SQVTM and CDR2 is ANQGSEA. This CDR3 is built from 15 residues. The CDR3 sequence is CSVDFLFGGYNEQFF. For the CDR3, the DNA is TGCAGCGTTGACTTTCTTTTCGGGGGCTACAATGAGCAGTTCTTC.

The chain carries TRBV12-3 or TRBV12-4 and TRBJ1-6; 8 positions match TRBD1. The length of the CDR3 is 14 residues. V lost 6 bases, J lost 8 bases, and 6 bases stayed unmatched. The DNA of the CDR3 is TGTGCCAGCAGCTGGGGACAGGAATATTCACCCCTCCACTTT. Translating gives CASSWGQEYSPLHF.

This clonotype was recorded many times. The gene calls are TRBV5-1 and TRBJ2-7; TRBD1 matches at 11 bases. CDR1 and CDR2 (germline): SGHRS, YFSETQ. The CDR3 is 15 residues long. Trimming took 3 bases from V and 3 from J; bases not matched to a gene: 5. As DNA, the CDR3 is TGCGCCAGCAGCTGTCGGGACAGGGGGATCTACGAGCAGTACGTC. Translating gives CASSCRDRGIYEQYV.

This chain joins TRBV16 and TRBJ1-4, with D unresolved. V was clipped by 4 bases and J by 1 base, with 22 bases between them. The CDR3 extends over 19 amino acids. Germline CDR1 and CDR2: KGHSY and FQNENV. The CDR3 nucleotides read TGTGCCAGCAGCCTCACTTTTCAGGAACTCGGGGAAACTAATGAAAAACTGTTTTTT. It specifies CASSLTFQELGETNEKLFF.

The V and J genes are TRBV4-2 and TRBJ2-7; perhaps TRBD2 as D (6 bases). Germline assignment: CDR1 LGHNA and CDR2 YNFKEQ. Trimming took 3 bases from V and 4 from J, leaving 22 bases between them. The CDR3 is 17 amino acids. The CDR3 here is CASSHPLGGVSPYEQYF. CDR3 coding DNA: TGTGCCAGCAGCCACCCGCTGGGGGGAGTTTCACCTTACGAGCAGTACTTC.

This clonotype came up many times. This chain uses TRBV4-2 with TRBJ1-4; D is uncertain. V lost 4 bases and J 4 bases, leaving 19 bases between the germline ends. Germline V CDR1 and CDR2: LGHNA, YNFKEQ. The CDR3 runs to 17 residues. The CDR3 coding sequence is TGTGCCAGCAGCCGACTAACTCGGCAGACTGGTAATGAAAAACTGTTTTTT. Protein product: CASSRLTRQTGNEKLFF.

Ten or more counts support this clonotype. The chain has TRBV6-1 and TRBJ1-2; 7 bases line up with TRBD1. J lost 0 bases, V lost 3 bases, and 4 bases had no gene match. The CDR3 consists of 15 residues. CDR1 is MNHNS, CDR2 SASEGT, per germline. CDR3 DNA sequence: TGTGCCAGCAGTGAGCGGCAGGGGGCTAACTATGGCTACACCTTC. Protein product: CASSERQGANYGYTF.

This clonotype was seen many times. V and J are TRBV6-5 and TRBJ1-1; no firm D call. This CDR3 is built from 13 residues. Germline CDR1 reads MNHEY; CDR2 reads SVGAGI. With 2 bases removed from V and 4 bases from J, the gap between germline ends came to 8 bases. CDR3 in DNA: TGTGCCAGCAGTTACAAGAGTGGCACTGAAGCTTTCTTT. Amino acids: CASSYKSGTEAFF.

The sample holds many counts of this clonotype. J is TRBJ1-5 and V is TRBV4-3; weak D call: TRBD1 (5 bases). The CDR3 consists of 16 residues. Trimming removed 0 bases at V and 4 bases at J, with 13 bases between. Germline V CDR1 and CDR2: LGHNA, YSLEER. CDR3 in amino acids: CASSQDGWTLNQPQHF. The CDR3 DNA reads TGCGCCAGCAGCCAAGATGGTTGGACATTGAATCAGCCCCAGCATTTT.

This rearrangement joins TRBV10-3 to TRBJ1-5; the D is unclear. The V end lost 6 bases, the J end lost 0 bases, and 6 bases lay between the germline ends. Germline V CDR1 and CDR2: ENHRY, SYGVKD. The length of the CDR3 is 13 residues. The CDR3 sequence: CAIRRDSNQPQHF. CDR3 coding DNA: TGTGCCATCAGAAGGGATAGCAATCAGCCCCAGCATTTT.

In this sample, this clonotype turned up many times. The chain employs TRBV27 and TRBJ1-4, with D possibly matching TRBD1 (6 bases). V was clipped by 8 bases and J by 7 bases, with 26 bases between them. This CDR3 region has 17 residues. Per germline, CDR1 MNHEY and CDR2 SMNVEV (reference sequence). The CDR3 nucleotides are TGTGCCAGCCAAAGGGGGACCGAACGAAGGTGGGGTGAAAAACTGTTTTTT. It specifies CASQRGTERRWGEKLFF.

This clonotype has ten or more counts. This chain joins TRBV7-9 and TRBJ1-5; the D is unclear. Germline CDR1 reads SEHNR; CDR2 reads FQNEAQ (reference sequence). Trimming shortened V by 4 bases and J by 4 bases, and 5 bases separated the two germline ends. This CDR3 spans 12 amino acids. The CDR3 loop reads CASSSGNQPQHF. The CDR3 nucleotides are TGTGCCAGCAGCTCGGGAAATCAGCCCCAGCATTTT.

This clonotype occurred many times. The rearrangement links TRBV7-8 to TRBJ2-1; possible D gene TRBD2, 6 bases. Germline-derived CDR1 and CDR2 are SGHVS and FQNEAQ. CDR3 length: 14 amino acids. V lost 2 bases and J lost 6, with 11 bases in between. CDR3 loop: CASSLMGGPNEQFF. The CDR3 DNA reads as TGTGCCAGCAGCTTAATGGGGGGTCCCAATGAGCAGTTCTTC.

V and J are TRBV11-2 and TRBJ1-1; no reliable D call. Trimming removed 7 bases from V and 1 base from J, with 16 bases in between. Germline loops: CDR1 SGHAT, CDR2 FQNNGV. This CDR3 region has 15 residues. This CDR3 is CASNPWPRGNTEAFF. CDR3 bases: TGTGCCAGCAACCCCTGGCCCCGAGGGAACACTGAAGCTTTCTTT.

This clonotype was observed many times. The CDR3 is CASSKGGVTEPPNNEQFF. DNA for the CDR3: TGTGCCAGCAGCAAAGGAGGGGTTACAGAACCGCCAAACAATGAGCAGTTCTTC. The gene calls are TRBV21-1 and TRBJ2-1; TRBD1, the D gene given by the table, was not confirmed from the DNA. TRBV21-1 is annotated as a pseudogene. This CDR3 contains 18 residues.

This clonotype was observed many times. The V call is TRBV6-2 or TRBV6-3, the J call TRBJ2-1; possibly TRBD2 for D (5 bases). V lost 2 bases and J lost 2, with 7 bases in between. This CDR3 region has 14 residues. Germline CDR1 reads MNHEY; CDR2 reads SVGEGT. The CDR3 nucleotides are TGTGCCAGCAGTTACGGCGGGCCCTACAATGAGCAGTTCTTC. It encodes CASSYGGPYNEQFF.